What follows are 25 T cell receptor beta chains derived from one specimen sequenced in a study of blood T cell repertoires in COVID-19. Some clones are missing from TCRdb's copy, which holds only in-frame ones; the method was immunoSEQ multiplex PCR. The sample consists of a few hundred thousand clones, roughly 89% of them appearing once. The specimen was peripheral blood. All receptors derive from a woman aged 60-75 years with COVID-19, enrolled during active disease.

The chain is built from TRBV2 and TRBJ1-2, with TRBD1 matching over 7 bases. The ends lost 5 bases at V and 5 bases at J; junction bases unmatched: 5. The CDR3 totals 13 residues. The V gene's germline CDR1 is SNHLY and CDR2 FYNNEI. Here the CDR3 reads CASSNTGVYGYTF. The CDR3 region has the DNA TGTGCCAGCAGTAACACAGGGGTTTATGGCTACACCTTC.

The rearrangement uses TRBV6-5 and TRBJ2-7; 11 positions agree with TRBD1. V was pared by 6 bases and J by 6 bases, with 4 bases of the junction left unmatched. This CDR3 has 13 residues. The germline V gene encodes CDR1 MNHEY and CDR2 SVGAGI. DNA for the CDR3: TGTGCCAGCAGGGACAGGGGGCGCGGCGAGCAGTACTTC. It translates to CASRDRGRGEQYF.

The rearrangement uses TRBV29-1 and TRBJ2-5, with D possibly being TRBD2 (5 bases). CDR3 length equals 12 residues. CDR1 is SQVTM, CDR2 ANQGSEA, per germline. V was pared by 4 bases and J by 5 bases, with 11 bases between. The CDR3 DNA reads TGCAGCGTTGTGAGGGTTCTGGAGACCCAGTACTTC. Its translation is CSVVRVLETQYF.

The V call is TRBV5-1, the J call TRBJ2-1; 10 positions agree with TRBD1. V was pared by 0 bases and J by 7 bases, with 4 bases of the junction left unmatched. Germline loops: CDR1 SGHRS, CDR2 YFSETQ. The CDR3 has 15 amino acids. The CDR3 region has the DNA TGCGCCAGCAGCTTGGGGGGGACAGGGGTAAATGAGCAGTTCTTC. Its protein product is CASSLGGTGVNEQFF.

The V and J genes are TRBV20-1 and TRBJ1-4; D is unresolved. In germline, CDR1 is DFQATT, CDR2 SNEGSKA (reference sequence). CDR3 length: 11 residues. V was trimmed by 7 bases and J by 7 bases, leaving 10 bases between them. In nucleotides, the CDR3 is TGCAGTGTTGCGTCGAGTGAAAAACTGTTTTTT. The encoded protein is CSVASSEKLFF.

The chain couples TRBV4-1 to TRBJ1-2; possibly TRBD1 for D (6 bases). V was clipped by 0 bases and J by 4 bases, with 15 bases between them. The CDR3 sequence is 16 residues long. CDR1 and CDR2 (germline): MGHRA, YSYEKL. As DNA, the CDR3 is TGCGCCAGCAGCCAAGACAGGGGTTATCAGGCCTATGGCTACACCTTC. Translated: CASSQDRGYQAYGYTF.

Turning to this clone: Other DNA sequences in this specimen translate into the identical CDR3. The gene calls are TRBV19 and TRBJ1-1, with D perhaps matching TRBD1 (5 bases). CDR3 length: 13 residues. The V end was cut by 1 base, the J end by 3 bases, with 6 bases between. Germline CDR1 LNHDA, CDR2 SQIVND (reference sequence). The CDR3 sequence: CASSIARDTEAFF. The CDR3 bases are TGTGCCAGTAGTATAGCCAGGGACACTGAAGCTTTCTTT.

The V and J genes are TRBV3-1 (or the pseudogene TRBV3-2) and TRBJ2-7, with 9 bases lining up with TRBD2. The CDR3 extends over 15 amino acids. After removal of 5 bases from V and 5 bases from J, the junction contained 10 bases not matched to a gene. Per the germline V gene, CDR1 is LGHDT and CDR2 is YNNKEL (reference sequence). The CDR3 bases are TGTGCCAGCAGCTTGCGGGGGGGCCAAGGGAACGAGCAGTACTTC. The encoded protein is CASSLRGGQGNEQYF.

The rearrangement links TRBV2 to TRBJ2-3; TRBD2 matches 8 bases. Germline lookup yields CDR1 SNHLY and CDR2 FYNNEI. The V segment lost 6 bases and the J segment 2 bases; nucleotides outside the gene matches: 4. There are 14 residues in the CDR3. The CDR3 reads CASRIAGNTDTQYF. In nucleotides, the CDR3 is TGTGCCAGCAGAATAGCGGGAAACACAGATACGCAGTATTTT.

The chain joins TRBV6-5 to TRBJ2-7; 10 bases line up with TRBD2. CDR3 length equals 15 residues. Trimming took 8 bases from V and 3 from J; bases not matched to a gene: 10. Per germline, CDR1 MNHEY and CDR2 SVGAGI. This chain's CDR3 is CASVISGGALYEQYF. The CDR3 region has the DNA TGTGCCAGCGTCATCAGCGGGGGGGCTCTCTACGAGCAGTACTTC.

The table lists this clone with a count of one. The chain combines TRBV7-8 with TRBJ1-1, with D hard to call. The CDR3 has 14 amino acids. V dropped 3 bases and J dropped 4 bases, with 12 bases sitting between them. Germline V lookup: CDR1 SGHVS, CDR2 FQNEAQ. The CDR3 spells CASSFVGGGTEAFF. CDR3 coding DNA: TGTGCCAGCAGCTTTGTCGGTGGTGGCACTGAAGCTTTCTTT.

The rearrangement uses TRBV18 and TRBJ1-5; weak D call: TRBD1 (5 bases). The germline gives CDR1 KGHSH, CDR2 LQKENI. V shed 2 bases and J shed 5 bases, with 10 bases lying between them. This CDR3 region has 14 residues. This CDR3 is CASSPARVDQPQHF. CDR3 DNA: TGTGCCAGCTCACCAGCCAGGGTGGATCAGCCCCAGCATTTT.

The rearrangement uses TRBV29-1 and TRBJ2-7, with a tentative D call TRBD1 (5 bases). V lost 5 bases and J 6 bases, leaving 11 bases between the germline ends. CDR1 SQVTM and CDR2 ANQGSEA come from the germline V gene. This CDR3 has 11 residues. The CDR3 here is CSVWQGSEQYF. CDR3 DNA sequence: TGCAGCGTTTGGCAGGGAAGCGAGCAGTACTTC.

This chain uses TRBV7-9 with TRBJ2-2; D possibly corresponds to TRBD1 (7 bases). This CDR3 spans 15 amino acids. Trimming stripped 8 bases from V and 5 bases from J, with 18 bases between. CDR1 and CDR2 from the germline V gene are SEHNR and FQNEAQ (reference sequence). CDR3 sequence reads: CASLGGRTGTGELFF. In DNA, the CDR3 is TGTGCCAGCTTGGGGGGCAGGACAGGTACCGGGGAGCTGTTTTTT.

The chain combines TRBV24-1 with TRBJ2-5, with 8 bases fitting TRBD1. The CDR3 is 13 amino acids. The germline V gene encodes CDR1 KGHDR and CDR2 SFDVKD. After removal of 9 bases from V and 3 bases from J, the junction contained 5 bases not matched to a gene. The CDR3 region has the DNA TGTGCCACCTCCCTGACAGGGGAAGAGACCCAGTACTTC. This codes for CATSLTGEETQYF.

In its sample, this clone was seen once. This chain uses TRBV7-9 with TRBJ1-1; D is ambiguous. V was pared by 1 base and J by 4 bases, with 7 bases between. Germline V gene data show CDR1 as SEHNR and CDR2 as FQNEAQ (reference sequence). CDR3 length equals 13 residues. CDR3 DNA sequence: TGTGCCAGCAGCTTAGAGGGAGTCACTGAAGCTTTCTTT. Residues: CASSLEGVTEAFF.

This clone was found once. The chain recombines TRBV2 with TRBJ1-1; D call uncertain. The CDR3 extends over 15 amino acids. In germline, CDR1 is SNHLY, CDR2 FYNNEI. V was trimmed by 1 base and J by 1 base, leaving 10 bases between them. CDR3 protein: CASSEGWAKNTEAFF. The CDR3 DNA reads TGTGCCAGCAGTGAAGGATGGGCTAAGAACACTGAAGCTTTCTTT.

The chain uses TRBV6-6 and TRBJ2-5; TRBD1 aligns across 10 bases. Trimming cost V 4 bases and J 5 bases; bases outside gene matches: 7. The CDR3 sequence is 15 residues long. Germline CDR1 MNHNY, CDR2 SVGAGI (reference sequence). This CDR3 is CASSFGTGDRETQYF. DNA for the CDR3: TGTGCCAGCAGTTTCGGGACAGGGGACCGGGAGACCCAGTACTTC.

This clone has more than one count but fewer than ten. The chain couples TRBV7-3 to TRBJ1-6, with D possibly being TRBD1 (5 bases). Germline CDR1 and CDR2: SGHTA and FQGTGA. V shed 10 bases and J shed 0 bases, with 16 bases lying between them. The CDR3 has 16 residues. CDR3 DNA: TGTGCCACCTACCTCCGGGGGGGCTCCTATAATTCACCCCTCCACTTT. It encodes CATYLRGGSYNSPLHF. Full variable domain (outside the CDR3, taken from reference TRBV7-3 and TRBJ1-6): GAGVSQTPSNKVTEKGKYVELRCDPISGHTALYWYRQSLGQGPEFLIYFQGTGAADDSGLPNDRFFAVRPEGSVSTLKIQRTERGDSAVYLCATYLRGGSYNSPLHFGNGTRLTVT.

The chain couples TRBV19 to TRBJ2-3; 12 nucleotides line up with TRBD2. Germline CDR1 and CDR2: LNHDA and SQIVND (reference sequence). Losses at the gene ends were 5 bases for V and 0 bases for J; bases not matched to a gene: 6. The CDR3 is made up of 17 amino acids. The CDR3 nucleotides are TGTGCCAGTAGTCTCCGGACTAGCGGGGTGAGCACAGATACGCAGTATTTT. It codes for CASSLRTSGVSTDTQYF.

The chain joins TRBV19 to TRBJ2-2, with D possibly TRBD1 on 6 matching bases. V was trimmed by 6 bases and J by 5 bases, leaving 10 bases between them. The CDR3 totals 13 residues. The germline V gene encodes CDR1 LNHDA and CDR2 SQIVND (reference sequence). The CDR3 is CASRYRETGELFF. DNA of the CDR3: TGTGCCAGTAGGTACAGGGAGACCGGGGAGCTGTTTTTT.

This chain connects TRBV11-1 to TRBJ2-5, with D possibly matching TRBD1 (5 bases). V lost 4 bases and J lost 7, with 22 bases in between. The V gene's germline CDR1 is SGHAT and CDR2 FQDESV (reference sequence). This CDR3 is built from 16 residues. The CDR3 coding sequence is TGTGCCAGCAGCTCCCAATCGGAAAGGGGATATGGGACCCAGTACTTC. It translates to CASSSQSERGYGTQYF. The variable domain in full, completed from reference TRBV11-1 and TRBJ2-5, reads EAEVAQSPRYKITEKSQAVAFWCDPISGHATLYWYRQILGQGPELLVQFQDESVVDDSQLPKDRFSAERLKGVDSTLKIQPAELGDSAMYLCASSSQSERGYGTQYFGPGTRLLVL.

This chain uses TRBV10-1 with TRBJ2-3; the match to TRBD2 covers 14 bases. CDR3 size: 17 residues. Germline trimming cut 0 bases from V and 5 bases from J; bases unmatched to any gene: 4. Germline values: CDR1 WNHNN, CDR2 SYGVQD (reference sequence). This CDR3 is CASSESTSGGARDTQYF. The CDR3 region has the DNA TGCGCCAGCAGTGAGTCGACTAGCGGGGGGGCCAGAGATACGCAGTATTTT.

The CDR3 spells CASSLMAGDSYEQYF. CDR3 DNA sequence: TGCGCCAGCAGCTTGATGGCGGGGGACTCCTACGAGCAGTACTTC. The V call is TRBV5-1, the J call TRBJ2-7, with 7 bases aligning to TRBD2. The CDR3 spans 15 residues. The V segment lost 1 base and the J segment 0 bases; nucleotides outside the gene matches: 4. Germline loops: CDR1 SGHRS, CDR2 YFSETQ.

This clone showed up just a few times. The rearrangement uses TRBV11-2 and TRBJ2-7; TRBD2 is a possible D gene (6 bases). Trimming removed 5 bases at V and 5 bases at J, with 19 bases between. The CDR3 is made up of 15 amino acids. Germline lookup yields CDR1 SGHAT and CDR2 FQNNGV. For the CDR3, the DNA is TGTGCCAGCAGCCTACAGGAAGGGTGGGGGGACGAGCAGTACTTC. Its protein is CASSLQEGWGDEQYF.